This T cell receptor (beta chain) was documented in a study of identical twins. TCRdb processed the 5' RACE reads anew with MiXCR; each CDR3 protein has one entry. The repertoire consists of around 690,000 distinct CDR3 sequences, with 21% occurring once and the leading ten covering over 4%. V lost 4 bases and J lost 2; bases outside the gene matches: 5. Germline CDR1 reads DFQATT; CDR2 reads SNEGSKA (reference sequence). This CDR3 region has 13 residues. This clonotype was seen more than once but under ten times. The antigen is undetermined. Findings and limits, study-wide: Insertions ran lower in abundant cord blood beta clonotypes, though not in memory repertoires.

The data also belong to a second study, concerning T cells expressing NK-cell markers. That source notes: It was sorted CD3+CD56-NKG2C+, CD3+CD56+NKG2C- and CD3+CD56+NKG2C+ T cells that provided the TCR beta repertoires.

Sequencing was performed on PBMCs. The chain recombines TRBV20-1 with TRBJ2-7; 7 bases are shared with TRBD1. This receptor was obtained from a woman aged 18-29 years in good health. CDR3 sequence (DNA): TGCAGTGCTAACGACAGGGTAACCTACGAGCAGTACTTC. It translates to CSANDRVTYEQYF.